A selection of T cell receptor beta chains follows, all from one sample in a study of T cell repertoires in aging, cancer and after chemotherapy. TCRdb reanalysed the multiplex PCR reads using MiXCR and keeps one entry per CDR3 protein. The sample carries some 4,000 distinct CDR3 sequences, about 40% recorded once. The sample was blood. These receptors were collected from a human donor with a solid tumor. CDR3s include the opening cysteine and the closing phenylalanine or tryptophan. The D gene is left open where the match is weak. The size field is filled for only some rows; it gives once, few, many or a size class.

CDR3aa: CASSLVVGVNSPLHF
CDR3nt: TGTGCCAGCAGCTTAGTAGTGGGAGTTAATTCACCCCTCCACTTT
abundance: .
d_gene: .
j_gene: TRBJ1-6
v_gene: TRBV7-2

CDR3aa: CASSLARDRPYRGELFF
CDR3nt: TGCGCCAGCAGCTTGGCCCGGGACAGGCCCTACCGGGGGGAGCTGTTTTTT
abundance: .
d_gene: TRBD1
j_gene: TRBJ2-2
v_gene: TRBV5-1

CDR3aa: CSADRGRNSPLHF
CDR3nt: TGCAGTGCCGACAGGGGTAGAAATTCACCCCTCCACTTT
abundance: .
d_gene: TRBD1
j_gene: TRBJ1-6
v_gene: TRBV20-1

CDR3aa: CASSNLRRGSHYGYTF
CDR3nt: TGCGCCAGCAGCAATCTCCGGAGGGGGAGCCACTATGGCTACACCTTC
abundance: few
d_gene: .
j_gene: TRBJ1-2
v_gene: TRBV5-1

CDR3aa: CSATGTSESDEQFF
CDR3nt: TGCAGTGCTACCGGGACTAGCGAATCCGATGAGCAGTTCTTC
abundance: few
d_gene: TRBD2
j_gene: TRBJ2-1
v_gene: TRBV20-1

CDR3aa: CASSFDRGREGSPLHF
CDR3nt: TGTGCCAGCAGCTTCGACAGGGGGCGTGAGGGATCACCCCTCCACTTT
abundance: .
d_gene: TRBD1
j_gene: TRBJ1-6
v_gene: TRBV5-6

CDR3aa: CASSADTFTDTQYF
CDR3nt: TGTGCCAGCAGTGCAGACACCTTCACAGATACGCAGTATTTT
abundance: .
d_gene: .
j_gene: TRBJ2-3
v_gene: TRBV7-3

CDR3aa: CSASLAGAHEQYF
CDR3nt: TGCAGTGCTTCGCTAGCGGGAGCTCACGAGCAGTACTTC
abundance: .
d_gene: TRBD2
j_gene: TRBJ2-7
v_gene: TRBV20-1

CDR3aa: CASSSRTSGISDYEQYF
CDR3nt: TGTGCCAGCAGCTCACGGACTAGCGGGATTTCTGACTACGAGCAGTACTTC
abundance: .
d_gene: TRBD2
j_gene: TRBJ2-7
v_gene: TRBV11-2

CDR3aa: CATSEGRNTGELFF
CDR3nt: TGTGCCACCAGTGAAGGGAGAAACACCGGGGAGCTGTTTTTT
abundance: large
d_gene: .
j_gene: TRBJ2-2
v_gene: TRBV24-1

CDR3aa: CASSRTQGAGELFF
CDR3nt: TGTGCCAGCAGCCGAACACAGGGTGCCGGGGAGCTGTTTTTT
abundance: few
d_gene: .
j_gene: TRBJ2-2
v_gene: TRBV13

CDR3aa: CSARDTGVSGSSYNSPLHF
CDR3nt: TGCAGTGCTAGAGATACGGGGGTATCGGGGAGCTCCTATAATTCACCCCTCCACTTT
abundance: .
d_gene: .
j_gene: TRBJ1-6
v_gene: TRBV20-1

CDR3aa: CASSQSLTGDYGYTF
CDR3nt: TGTGCCAGCAGTCAATCCTTAACAGGGGACTATGGCTACACCTTC
abundance: .
d_gene: TRBD1
j_gene: TRBJ1-2
v_gene: TRBV6-2/TRBV6-3

CDR3aa: CASSPIGSGTDGWKWWNTEAFF
CDR3nt: TGTGCCAGTAGTCCCATAGGGTCCGGGACAGACGGTTGGAAATGGTGGAACACTGAAGCTTTCTTT
abundance: .
d_gene: TRBD1
j_gene: TRBJ1-1
v_gene: TRBV19

CDR3aa: CASSLGQGVDEQYF
CDR3nt: TGTGCCAGCAGCTTAGGACAGGGGGTCGACGAGCAGTACTTC
abundance: few
d_gene: TRBD1
j_gene: TRBJ2-7
v_gene: TRBV7-3

CDR3aa: CSAPHDSYEQYF
CDR3nt: TGCAGTGCTCCACATGACTCCTACGAGCAGTACTTC
abundance: few
d_gene: .
j_gene: TRBJ2-7
v_gene: TRBV20-1

CDR3aa: CASSQVTLSGELFF
CDR3nt: TGTGCCAGCAGCCAGGTTACCCTGTCCGGGGAGCTGTTTTTT
abundance: .
d_gene: .
j_gene: TRBJ2-2
v_gene: TRBV14

CDR3aa: CASSPGLAGVGETQYF
CDR3nt: TGCGCCAGCAGCCCGGGACTAGCGGGAGTCGGTGAGACCCAGTACTTC
abundance: .
d_gene: TRBD2
j_gene: TRBJ2-5
v_gene: TRBV5-1

CDR3aa: CASSPRDSAGHYEQYF
CDR3nt: TGTGCCAGTAGTCCCCGGGACAGCGCGGGACACTACGAGCAGTACTTC
abundance: .
d_gene: .
j_gene: TRBJ2-7
v_gene: TRBV19

CDR3aa: CSARDDLTSGYNEQFF
CDR3nt: TGCAGTGCTAGAGACGATTTGACTAGCGGATATAATGAGCAGTTCTTC
abundance: few
d_gene: TRBD2
j_gene: TRBJ2-1
v_gene: TRBV20-1

CDR3aa: CASRISALLGSYNEQFF
CDR3nt: TGTGCCAGTAGGATTTCTGCCCTCCTGGGCTCCTACAATGAGCAGTTCTTC
abundance: .
d_gene: .
j_gene: TRBJ2-1
v_gene: TRBV19

CDR3aa: CASSLWTAGLSAETQYF
CDR3nt: TGTGCCAGCAGTTTATGGACGGCAGGGTTAAGTGCAGAGACCCAGTACTTC
abundance: .
d_gene: .
j_gene: TRBJ2-5
v_gene: TRBV28

CDR3aa: CAIKSGTSGDNEQFF
CDR3nt: TGTGCCATCAAATCCGGGACTAGCGGGGATAATGAGCAGTTCTTC
abundance: few
d_gene: TRBD2
j_gene: TRBJ2-1
v_gene: TRBV10-3

CDR3aa: CASSEGAGGNSPLHF
CDR3nt: TGTGCCAGCAGTGAAGGGGCTGGGGGGAATTCACCCCTCCACTTT
abundance: .
d_gene: .
j_gene: TRBJ1-6
v_gene: TRBV6-1

CDR3aa: CATSPGASRNKQFF
CDR3nt: TGTGCCACCAGTCCAGGAGCCTCGAGGAATAAGCAGTTCTTC
abundance: .
d_gene: .
j_gene: TRBJ2-1
v_gene: TRBV24-1

CDR3aa: CSARAGTFGELFF
CDR3nt: TGCAGTGCTAGGGCAGGGACTTTCGGGGAGCTGTTTTTT
abundance: few
d_gene: .
j_gene: TRBJ2-2
v_gene: TRBV20-1

CDR3aa: CASSSRQGAAVAFF
CDR3nt: TGTGCCAGCAGCTCGAGACAGGGGGCCGCAGTAGCTTTCTTT
abundance: medium-sized
d_gene: TRBD1
j_gene: TRBJ1-1
v_gene: TRBV7-9

CDR3aa: CASRRGQFYGYTF
CDR3nt: TGTGCCAGCAGGAGGGGACAGTTCTATGGCTACACCTTC
abundance: medium-sized
d_gene: TRBD1
j_gene: TRBJ1-2
v_gene: TRBV6-5

CDR3aa: CASSLKWGSNQPQHF
CDR3nt: TGTGCCAGCAGCTTAAAGTGGGGTAGCAATCAGCCCCAGCATTTT
abundance: .
d_gene: .
j_gene: TRBJ1-5
v_gene: TRBV6-5

CDR3aa: CASSYGTSNEQFF
CDR3nt: TGTGCCAGCAGTTACGGGACTAGCAATGAGCAGTTCTTC
abundance: .
d_gene: TRBD2
j_gene: TRBJ2-1
v_gene: TRBV6-5